One sample yielded the 29 T cell receptor beta chains listed below, sequenced in a study of cytomegalovirus exposure and HLA in healthy donors. Primers included in the PCR were 60 Vbeta and 13 Jbeta primers. The repertoire was sequenced with immunoSEQ multiplex PCR; TCRdb's copy has only in-frame clones and lacks some. There are about 190,000 clones in the sample; about three quarters occur only once, and around 1% lies in the top ten. Sequenced: PBMCs. Receptors originate from a woman aged 40 to 50 in good health and CMV-seronegative.

The rearrangement links TRBV6-5 to TRBJ1-4; 7 bases match TRBD1. This CDR3 region has 15 residues. The ends lost 5 bases at V and 5 bases at J; junction bases unmatched: 8. Germline values: CDR1 MNHEY, CDR2 SVGAGI. For the CDR3, the DNA is TGTGCCAGCAGTGGAACAGGGGCCTTGAATGAAAAACTGTTTTTT. Its translation is CASSGTGALNEKLFF.

This clone is a singleton in its sample. The rearrangement joins TRBV18 to TRBJ2-1; TRBD1 agrees at 7 bases. The CDR3 runs 12 residues. Germline lookup yields CDR1 KGHSH and CDR2 LQKENI. V dropped 4 bases and J dropped 7; count of bases not matched to a gene: 1. The CDR3 DNA reads as TGTGCCAGCTCACAACAGGGGAATGAGCAGTTCTTC. This codes for CASSQQGNEQFF.

The chain joins TRBV10-3 to TRBJ1-2; D might be TRBD1 (6 bases). The CDR3 contains 13 residues. Trimming removed 3 bases at V and 2 bases at J, with 7 bases between. Germline V gene lookup returns CDR1 ENHRY and CDR2 SYGVKD. CDR3 loop: CAISETGNYGYTF. DNA of the CDR3: TGTGCCATCAGTGAAACAGGGAACTATGGCTACACCTTC.

The V and J genes are TRBV21-1 and TRBJ1-5; TRBD1 reflects the table's D call only, with no check against the DNA. TRBV21-1 is designated a pseudogene. This CDR3 contains 17 residues. In nucleotides, the CDR3 is TGTGCCAGCAGCCACTACGGGACAGCGGAAGGCAATCAGCCCCAGCATTTT. The encoded protein is CASSHYGTAEGNQPQHF.

The sample holds one count of this clone. The J gene is TRBJ1-6, the V gene TRBV28; D gene ambiguous. The CDR3 extends over 15 amino acids. Germline-derived CDR1 and CDR2 are MDHEN and SYDVKM. The V end lost 5 bases, the J end lost 9 bases, and 17 bases lay between the germline ends. The CDR3 loop reads CASSPPTGVGSPLHF. The CDR3 nucleotides are TGTGCCAGCAGTCCGCCCACGGGAGTCGGTTCACCCCTCCACTTT.

This clone was found once. The CDR3 bases are TGTGCCAGCAGCTTCCTTTCCGGAGAGGGAGGGGACTCCTCCAACGACAATGAGCAGTTCTTC. Its translation is CASSFLSGEGGDSSNDNEQFF. This sequence joins TRBV7-8 and TRBJ2-1; 7 nucleotides agree with TRBD2. Germline V CDR1 and CDR2: SGHVS, FQNEAQ. Trimming removed 3 bases from V and 5 bases from J; junction bases left unmatched: 25. There are 21 residues in the CDR3.

The chain joins TRBV7-9 to TRBJ2-7; 9 nucleotides agree with TRBD1. The CDR3 has 13 residues. V dropped 5 bases and J dropped 6; count of bases not matched to a gene: 5. The germline CDR1 and CDR2 sequences are SEHNR and FQNEAQ (reference sequence). The CDR3 DNA reads TGTGCCAGCAGCCCCGGACAGGGGCCCGAGCAGTACTTC. As protein: CASSPGQGPEQYF.

The V call is TRBV18, the J call TRBJ2-7, with 11 bases that match TRBD2. V was pared by 1 base and J by 5 bases, with 10 bases of the junction left unmatched. This CDR3 region has 17 residues. Germline V gene data show CDR1 as KGHSH and CDR2 as LQKENI. This CDR3 is CASSPRVTSGSIHEQYV. The CDR3 coding sequence is TGTGCCAGCTCACCACGGGTAACTAGCGGGAGTATCCACGAGCAGTACGTC.

The rearrangement uses TRBV5-1 and TRBJ2-7; 11 nucleotides agree with TRBD2. The CDR3 contains 15 residues. Germline V gives CDR1 SGHRS, CDR2 YFSETQ. Trimming removed 0 bases from V and 2 bases from J; junction bases left unmatched: 1. The CDR3 bases are TGCGCCAGCAGCTTGGGACTAGCGGGGACCTACGAGCAGTACTTC. Residues: CASSLGLAGTYEQYF.

Points on this clone: This CDR3 is also generated by other DNA sequences in the sample. DNA for the CDR3: TGTGCCTGGAGTCTCGGGGGTGGGGAGCAGTTCTTC. Protein product: CAWSLGGGEQFF. V and J are TRBV30 and TRBJ2-1, with D tentatively TRBD2 (6 bases). The V end lost 2 bases, the J end lost 10 bases, and 12 bases lay between the germline ends. The CDR3 totals 12 residues. Germline V gives CDR1 GTSNPN, CDR2 SVGIG (reference sequence).

The chain links TRBV10-3 to TRBJ2-1, with 7 bases lining up with TRBD1. V shed 6 bases and J 0 bases; nucleotides not matched to a gene: 14. The CDR3 runs to 18 residues. Germline CDR1 ENHRY, CDR2 SYGVKD. The CDR3 DNA reads as TGTGCCATCAGGATAGGGGGCCCAGATTCGAGCTCCTACAATGAGCAGTTCTTC. This encodes CAIRIGGPDSSSYNEQFF.

The V gene is TRBV19, the J gene TRBJ1-5; weak D call: TRBD1 (6 bases). Trimming pared 3 bases from V and 5 bases from J, leaving 8 bases between. This CDR3 has 13 residues. Per the germline V gene, CDR1 is LNHDA and CDR2 is SQIVND (reference sequence). In DNA form, the CDR3 reads TGTGCCAGTAGTATCGAGGGGGATCAGCCCCAGCATTTT. Translation gives CASSIEGDQPQHF. The full variable domain, its missing parts supplied by reference TRBV19 and TRBJ1-5, is DGGITQSPKYLFRKEGQNVTLSCEQNLNHDAMYWYRQDPGQGLRLIYYSQIVNDFQKGDIAEGYSVSREKKESFPLTVTSAQKNPTAFYLCASSIEGDQPQHFGDGTRLSIL.

V gene TRBV19 combines with J gene TRBJ1-2; weak D call: TRBD1 (5 bases). The CDR3 has 14 residues. Trimming removed 4 bases from V and 8 bases from J, with 17 bases in between. Germline CDR1 and CDR2: LNHDA and SQIVND (reference sequence). The CDR3 DNA is TGTGCCAGTAGTAGCCCTGAAGGGGTCGGCGGCTACACCTTC. This sequence encodes CASSSPEGVGGYTF.

This chain uses TRBV7-2 with TRBJ1-3, with no clear D. The CDR3 has 17 residues. The V gene lost 5 bases and the J gene lost 3 bases, with 20 bases spanning the gap. Germline V gene data show CDR1 as SGHTA and CDR2 as FQGNSA. CDR3 DNA sequence: TGTGCCAGCAGCCAACGGAACGCGGCGGGGATTGGAAACACCATATATTTT. This translates into CASSQRNAAGIGNTIYF.

The rearrangement uses TRBV6-5 and TRBJ1-5; TRBD1 matches 10 bases. The V gene end was trimmed by 5 bases and the J gene end by 6 bases; junction bases not matched to a gene: 7. This CDR3 is built from 15 residues. Germline V gene data show CDR1 as MNHEY and CDR2 as SVGAGI. The CDR3 sequence: CASSQGQGLGQPQHF. In DNA, the CDR3 is TGTGCCAGCAGTCAGGGACAGGGGCTGGGTCAGCCCCAGCATTTT.

The V and J genes are TRBV9 and TRBJ1-1; unclear D gene. The germline V gene encodes CDR1 SGDLS and CDR2 YYNGEE. Trimming took 0 bases from V and 4 from J, leaving 7 bases between them. The CDR3 sequence is 13 residues long. The DNA of the CDR3 is TGTGCCAGCAGCGTAGGAGCGGGCACTGAAGCTTTCTTT. It is translated as CASSVGAGTEAFF.

The chain recombines TRBV10-3 with TRBJ2-2; 7 bases are shared with TRBD2. Losses at the gene ends were 3 bases for V and 3 bases for J; bases not matched to a gene: 13. The CDR3 contains 18 residues. The V gene's germline CDR1 is ENHRY and CDR2 SYGVKD. The CDR3 here is CAISDHPVGGVDTGELFF. The DNA of the CDR3 is TGTGCCATCAGTGACCATCCTGTGGGGGGGGTGGACACCGGGGAGCTGTTTTTT.

This rearrangement joins TRBV9 to TRBJ2-1; 14 nucleotides agree with TRBD2. V lost 3 bases and J lost 8; bases outside the gene matches: 13. CDR1 and CDR2 from the germline V gene are SGDLS and YYNGEE. This CDR3 comprises 18 residues. CDR3 sequence: CASSGKDGLAGGNDEQFF. CDR3 sequence (DNA): TGTGCCAGCAGCGGGAAAGACGGACTAGCGGGAGGAAATGATGAGCAGTTCTTC.

This clone was picked up a small number of times. V and J are TRBV30 and TRBJ1-2, with 10 bases identical to TRBD1. From germline, CDR1 is GTSNPN and CDR2 SVGIG (reference sequence). V shed 2 bases and J 8 bases; nucleotides not matched to a gene: 8. There are 14 residues in the CDR3. Here the CDR3 DNA reads TGTGCCTGGAGTTACATGACAGGGGGCTTGGGCTACACCTTC. Amino acids: CAWSYMTGGLGYTF.

This rearrangement joins TRBV9 to TRBJ2-1; possible D gene TRBD2, 6 bases. The V end lost 4 bases, the J end lost 4 bases, and 15 bases lay between the germline ends. CDR1 SGDLS and CDR2 YYNGEE come from the germline V gene. This CDR3 is built from 15 residues. The DNA for the CDR3 is TGTGCCAGCAGCAGAGGCGGGGTTCAATACAATGAGCAGTTCTTC. Its protein product is CASSRGGVQYNEQFF.

In the case of this clone: A read error may produce the germline difference seen at one junction end. This sequence joins TRBV7-2 and TRBJ2-1; the D is unclear. The germline V gene has CDR1 SGHTA and CDR2 FQGNSA. The CDR3 spans 14 residues. The CDR3 DNA follows: TGTGCCAGCAGCCCATACGTATCTTACAATGGGCAGTTCTTC. Its translation is CASSPYVSYNGQFF.

CDR3 loop: CAFSMRGGAEAFF. For the CDR3, the DNA is TGTGCCTTCTCGATGCGCGGGGGCGCTGAAGCTTTCTTT. This chain connects TRBV13 to TRBJ1-1; possibly TRBD1 for D (6 bases). CDR3 length: 13 amino acids. V gave up 11 bases and J gave up 6 bases, with 19 bases separating them. Germline-derived CDR1 and CDR2 are PRHDT and FYEKMQ (reference sequence).

V usage is TRBV7-2 and J usage is TRBJ1-5, with D perhaps matching TRBD1 (5 bases). The CDR3 totals 14 residues. Germline CDR1 and CDR2: SGHTA and FQGNSA. Trimming left V 5 bases short and J 3 bases short, with 11 bases between. CDR3 region: CASSRGADNQPQHF. As DNA, the CDR3 is TGTGCCAGCAGCCGCGGGGCGGACAATCAGCCCCAGCATTTT.

The rearrangement uses TRBV7-9 and TRBJ2-1; D gene uncertain. This CDR3 spans 14 amino acids. Germline V CDR1 and CDR2: SEHNR, FQNEAQ (reference sequence). Trimming removed 3 bases at V and 0 bases at J, with 6 bases between. DNA for the CDR3: TGTGCCAGCAGCTTTTCCAGCTCCTACAATGAGCAGTTCTTC. Translated: CASSFSSSYNEQFF. Combining the CDR3 with reference TRBV7-9 and TRBJ2-1 gives the whole variable domain DTGVSQNPRHKITKRGQNVTFRCDPISEHNRLYWYRQTLGQGPEFLTYFQNEAQLEKSRLLSDRFSAERPKGSFSTLEIQRTEQGDSAMYLCASSFSSSYNEQFFGPGTRLTVL.

This clone has a handful of counts. The chain combines TRBV7-2 with TRBJ2-7, with D possibly matching TRBD1 (6 bases). This CDR3 spans 12 amino acids. Trimming pared 4 bases from V and 6 bases from J, leaving 10 bases between. CDR1 and CDR2 from the germline V gene are SGHTA and FQGNSA. The CDR3 sequence is CASSYRVPEQYF. In DNA, the CDR3 is TGTGCCAGCAGCTACAGGGTTCCCGAGCAGTACTTC.

This clone was recorded once. The genes are TRBV11-2 and TRBJ2-1; 7 bases map to TRBD2. The CDR3 covers 15 residues. Trimming took 8 bases from V and 3 from J; bases not matched to a gene: 10. Germline CDR1 reads SGHAT; CDR2 reads FQNNGV. The CDR3 loop is CASRRLAVVYNEQFF. For the CDR3, the DNA is TGTGCCAGCCGGCGGCTAGCGGTGGTCTACAATGAGCAGTTCTTC. Using reference TRBV11-2 and TRBJ2-1 for the parts outside the CDR3, the full variable domain is EAGVAQSPRYKIIEKRQSVAFWCNPISGHATLYWYQQILGQGPKLLIQFQNNGVVDDSQLPKDRFSAERLKGVDSTLKIQPAKLEDSAVYLCASRRLAVVYNEQFFGPGTRLTVL.

CDR3 in amino acids: CATGDTEAFF. The CDR3 DNA follows: TGTGCCACCGGGGACACTGAAGCTTTCTTT. The V call is TRBV10-3, the J call TRBJ1-1; D is unclear. The germline V and J ends were trimmed by 10 bases and 3 bases, with 6 bases remaining between them. CDR1 is ENHRY, CDR2 SYGVKD, per germline. This CDR3 has 10 residues.

This rearrangement joins TRBV5-1 to TRBJ1-5, with 7 bases fitting TRBD1. Per the germline V gene, CDR1 is SGHRS and CDR2 is YFSETQ. Trimming at V came to 5 bases and at J to 2 bases, leaving 7 bases not matched to a gene. The CDR3 consists of 15 residues. The CDR3 loop reads CASSLTGSGNQPQHF. CDR3 DNA sequence: TGCGCCAGCAGTTTGACAGGGTCAGGCAATCAGCCCCAGCATTTT.

The rearrangement links TRBV2 to TRBJ2-3, with D possibly TRBD2 on 6 matching bases. Germline lookup yields CDR1 SNHLY and CDR2 FYNNEI. This CDR3 region has 12 residues. V was cut by 8 bases and J by 5 bases, with 11 bases left in between. The CDR3 here is CASGRSVDTQYF. CDR3 bases: TGTGCCAGCGGGAGGTCGGTAGATACGCAGTATTTT. Drawing the rest from reference TRBV2 and TRBJ2-3, the complete variable domain is EPEVTQTPSHQVTQMGQEVILRCVPISNHLYFYWYRQILGQKVEFLVSFYNNEISEKSEIFDDQFSVERPDGSNFTLKIRSTKLEDSAMYFCASGRSVDTQYFGPGTRLTVL.